The clone carrying this T cell receptor (beta chain) was counted a single time. Its antigen is not identified. The data were produced by immunoSEQ multiplex PCR, yet TCRdb's version contains in-frame clones alone and is incomplete. The sample carries 95,000 to 110,000 clones, approximately 90% recorded once. This record belongs to a study of T cell responses to AZD1222 COVID-19 vaccine. Overall study results and limits: After the peak T cell response, and only then, were repertoires sampled. Across the whole spike, CD4 TCRs peaked at regions 160-218 and 743-854. Clonal diversity was possibly underestimated, and white British individuals and females predominated among donors.

The germline V gene encodes CDR1 SGHAT and CDR2 FQNNGV. The trim removed 5 bases at V and 4 bases at J, leaving 4 bases unmatched. CDR3 length equals 15 residues. The chain uses TRBV11-2 and TRBJ2-1; 11 nucleotides align to TRBD2. The TCR was taken from an adult who received the AZD1222 COVID-19 vaccine. The sequenced sample was peripheral blood, obtained 28 days after the second AZD1222 dose. The CDR3 loop is CASSRSSGGYNEQFF. CDR3 sequence (DNA): TGTGCCAGCAGCCGATCTAGCGGGGGGTACAATGAGCAGTTCTTC.